Given below is one TCR beta chain in context. This sample stems from a study of CXCR3-negative and CXCR3-positive naive CD8 T cells. CDR1 and CDR2 from the germline V gene are LGHDT and YNNKEL (reference sequence). The CDR3 runs to 15 residues. Libraries of TRB cDNA were made by 5' RACE and carried UMIs. TCRdb reprocessed the 5' RACE reads, with one entry per CDR3 protein and no DNA. This specimen shows roughly 45,000 distinct CDR3 sequences; the ten leading clones hold approximately 2.5%. Sample: naive CXCR3- CD8+ T cells from blood. The sample's subset: CD45RO-CCR7+CD27+CD95- naive CD8+ T cells lacking CXCR3 (TNR3-). The receptor's source is a human donor in good health. Some clones in this sample may be carry-over from other donors' samples. The chain uses TRBV3-1 and TRBJ2-3; TCRdb returns TRBD2, unconfirmable since there is no DNA. CDR3 region: CASSHGLAGVDTQYF.